These 16 T cell receptor beta chains were all obtained from the same sample, sequenced in a study of shared clonotypes between healthy human individuals. This table comes from immunoSEQ multiplex PCR, and its TCRdb copy is limited to in-frame clones, with some not included. The table records about a million clones, around three quarters of them present only once. Source material: memory CD4+ T cells sorted from blood. Subset described: CD45RA-negative fraction. These receptor sequences come from a man younger than 35 in good health.

Ten or more counts support this clone. The J gene is TRBJ1-3, the V gene TRBV30; D is unresolved. The CDR3 spans 15 residues. Germline V gives CDR1 GTSNPN, CDR2 SVGIG (reference sequence). V was pared by 4 bases and J by 0 bases, with 13 bases between. The CDR3 nucleotides read TGTGCCTGGAACAGAGGCTTGAGCTCTGGAAACACCATATATTTT. Amino acids: CAWNRGLSSGNTIYF.

V gene TRBV5-1 combines with J gene TRBJ2-7; 9 bases agree with TRBD1. Losses at the gene ends were 0 bases for V and 5 bases for J; bases not matched to a gene: 6. Germline values: CDR1 SGHRS, CDR2 YFSETQ. The CDR3 spans 15 residues. This CDR3 is CASSLEGTGRDEQYF. The CDR3 nucleotides are TGCGCCAGCAGCTTGGAAGGGACAGGGAGGGACGAGCAGTACTTC.

V usage is TRBV5-6 and J usage is TRBJ2-7, with TRBD2 matching over 7 bases. Germline loops: CDR1 SGHDT, CDR2 YYEEEE. The ends lost 2 bases at V and 7 bases at J; junction bases unmatched: 18. The CDR3 is 17 amino acids. CDR3 DNA: TGTGCCAGCAGCTTTGGCCCTAGCGGAGCCCAAGCGGGGGAGCAGTACTTC. This encodes CASSFGPSGAQAGEQYF.

There are a few counts of this clone. The rearrangement uses TRBV30 and TRBJ2-7; D not resolved. CDR1 is GTSNPN, CDR2 SVGIG, per germline (reference sequence). Trimming took off 3 bases at V and 2 bases at J, with 8 bases between the two ends. This CDR3 spans 12 amino acids. The CDR3: CAWRGYTYEQYF. The CDR3 DNA sequence: TGTGCCTGGAGAGGGTATACCTACGAGCAGTACTTC.

Only a few counts were recorded for this clone. The chain recombines TRBV7-8 with TRBJ2-4, with D possibly being TRBD2 (6 bases). This CDR3 spans 15 amino acids. Trimming stripped 0 bases from V and 4 bases from J, with 10 bases between. Germline CDR1 is SGHVS and CDR2 is FQNEAQ. DNA of the CDR3: TGTGCCAGCAGCTTAGCGGGAGGCACAAAAAACATTCAGTACTTC. Residues: CASSLAGGTKNIQYF.

The gene calls are TRBV27 and TRBJ2-7; 8 nucleotides align to TRBD1. The junction had 6 bases not matched to a gene; V was cut back by 2 bases and J by 3 bases. This CDR3 has 15 amino acids. The V gene's germline CDR1 is MNHEY and CDR2 SMNVEV (reference sequence). This chain's CDR3 is CASSLRRTGLYEQYF. The CDR3 nucleotides are TGTGCCAGCAGTTTACGGCGGACAGGGCTCTACGAGCAGTACTTC.

The chain combines TRBV27 with TRBJ2-7, with 11 nucleotides matching TRBD1. The CDR3 covers 17 residues. Germline V gene data show CDR1 as MNHEY and CDR2 as SMNVEV (reference sequence). Germline trimming cut 6 bases from V and 0 bases from J; bases unmatched to any gene: 10. The CDR3 sequence: CASRRTGGLSSSYEQYF. The CDR3 DNA follows: TGTGCCAGCAGACGGACAGGGGGCCTTTCGAGCTCCTACGAGCAGTACTTC.

The chain combines TRBV12-2 with TRBJ2-1; no check of the table's D call, TRBD1, against the DNA was made. TRBV12-2 is a pseudogene segment. This CDR3 has 18 residues. Here the CDR3 reads CASRLDPWDRMPYNEQFF. CDR3 DNA: TGTGCAAGTCGCTTAGATCCCTGGGACAGGATGCCCTACAATGAGCAGTTCTTC.

The V and J genes are TRBV7-9 and TRBJ1-2; no definite D call. V gave up 5 bases and J gave up 8 bases, with 15 bases separating them. The germline gives CDR1 SEHNR, CDR2 FQNEAQ (reference sequence). This CDR3 has 13 residues. CDR3 protein: CASSREDWGGYTF. The CDR3, as DNA: TGTGCCAGCAGCCGCGAGGATTGGGGAGGCTACACCTTC.

The CDR3 sequence: CASKLQAGNSPLHF. The CDR3 DNA follows: TGTGCCAGCAAGCTCCAAGCGGGTAATTCACCCCTCCACTTT. V and J are TRBV6-5 and TRBJ1-6; D unresolved. The V gene lost 7 bases and the J gene lost 6 bases, with 13 bases spanning the gap. The CDR3 is 14 residues long. CDR1 MNHEY and CDR2 SVGAGI come from the germline V gene.

This chain connects TRBV5-4 to TRBJ1-2, with D uncertain. V was cut by 4 bases and J by 0 bases, with 13 bases left in between. This CDR3 is 15 amino acids long. CDR1 and CDR2 from the germline V gene are SGHNT and YYREEE (reference sequence). The CDR3 DNA reads TGTGCCAGCAGCCCTGACCCGGGTGCTAACTATGGCTACACCTTC. Its protein is CASSPDPGANYGYTF.

The chain couples TRBV5-1 to TRBJ2-5, with 8 bases matching TRBD1. CDR3 length equals 16 residues. With V trimmed by 0 bases and J by 4 bases, 8 bases remained unmatched. Germline assignment: CDR1 SGHRS and CDR2 YFSETQ. The CDR3 here is CASSLAPGGAGETQYF. The DNA of the CDR3 is TGCGCCAGCAGCTTGGCTCCAGGGGGCGCTGGAGAGACCCAGTACTTC.

The chain uses TRBV10-3 and TRBJ2-2, with TRBD2 identical over 10 bases. Trimming took 11 bases from V and 1 from J; bases not matched to a gene: 7. The CDR3 totals 15 residues. Germline V gene data show CDR1 as ENHRY and CDR2 as SYGVKD. As DNA, the CDR3 is TGTGCCGTCCAGCGGGGGGGCCAGAACACCGGGGAGCTGTTTTTT. It codes for CAVQRGGQNTGELFF.

The chain links TRBV2 to TRBJ2-6; TRBD1 is a possible D gene (6 bases). Germline assignment: CDR1 SNHLY and CDR2 FYNNEI. The V and J ends lost 4 bases and 2 bases respectively, with 12 bases between them. The length of the CDR3 is 16 residues. As DNA, the CDR3 is TGTGCCAGCAGTGGGACAGCCCTCACTGGGGCCAACGTCCTGACTTTC. Its translation is CASSGTALTGANVLTF.

As regards this clone: The same CDR3 is also encoded by other DNA sequences in this sample. The chain is built from TRBV5-4 and TRBJ2-3; D gene unclear. The CDR3 consists of 12 residues. V was clipped by 0 bases and J by 8 bases, with 7 bases between them. From germline, CDR1 is SGHNT and CDR2 YYREEE (reference sequence). The CDR3 DNA follows: TGTGCCAGCAGCTTGGATTCGGGTACGCAGTATTTT. Amino acids: CASSLDSGTQYF.

This chain uses TRBV5-1 with TRBJ2-5, with 7 nucleotides matching TRBD2. After removal of 0 bases from V and 3 bases from J, the junction contained 8 bases not matched to a gene. The CDR3 is 16 amino acids. CDR1 is SGHRS, CDR2 YFSETQ, per germline. DNA of the CDR3: TGCGCCAGCAGCTTGGCCTCTGCGGGAGTCAAAGAGACCCAGTACTTC. Amino acid sequence: CASSLASAGVKETQYF.